This is a list of T cell receptor beta chains from one sample in a study of cytomegalovirus exposure and HLA in healthy donors. Profiling relied on immunoSEQ multiplex PCR, and the TCRdb table lists in-frame clones only, not all of them. Here the sample spans around 200,000 clones, 80% being singletons. Material: PBMCs. The receptors here all came from a boy between 5 and 17 years old in good health and CMV-seronegative. The CDR3 runs from the conserved cysteine through the conserved F or W. Each record gives: V gene, D gene, clone size, J gene, CDR3 DNA, CDR3 protein. The D gene is left open where the match is weak. Clone size is shown for a subset of rows, as once, few, many or a class of expanded clone.

v_call: TRBV18
d_call: TRBD2
clone_size: NA
j_call: TRBJ2-5
cdr3_nt: TGTGCCAGCTCACCACCTACTAGCGGGACGCAAGAGACCCAGTACTTC
cdr3_aa: CASSPPTSGTQETQYF

v_call: TRBV5-6
d_call: NA
clone_size: once
j_call: TRBJ1-1
cdr3_nt: TGTGCCAGCAGCCCCCTCGGGGGTAGCACTGAAGCTTTCTTT
cdr3_aa: CASSPLGGSTEAFF

v_call: TRBV6-6
d_call: NA
clone_size: NA
j_call: TRBJ2-7
cdr3_nt: TGTGCCAGCAGTTACTCGACGTCAGGGACCTACGAGCAGTACTTC
cdr3_aa: CASSYSTSGTYEQYF

v_call: TRBV2
d_call: TRBD1
clone_size: NA
j_call: TRBJ1-5
cdr3_nt: TGTGCCAGCATGATTGGGACAGGGGGAGGTCAGCCCCAGCATTTT
cdr3_aa: CASMIGTGGGQPQHF

v_call: TRBV5-1
d_call: TRBD2
clone_size: NA
j_call: TRBJ2-1
cdr3_nt: TGCGCCAGCAGCTTGGTAGCGGGGGATTACAATGAGCAGTTCTTC
cdr3_aa: CASSLVAGDYNEQFF

v_call: TRBV30
d_call: TRBD1
clone_size: NA
j_call: TRBJ1-6
cdr3_nt: TGTGCCGGACAGACAGGGGGCACCTATAATTCACCCCTCCACTTT
cdr3_aa: CAGQTGGTYNSPLHF

v_call: TRBV6-1
d_call: NA
clone_size: NA
j_call: TRBJ1-5
cdr3_nt: TGTGCCAGCGGAGGGGCGGGGACCAATCAGCCCCAGCATTTT
cdr3_aa: CASGGAGTNQPQHF

v_call: TRBV9
d_call: TRBD2
clone_size: NA
j_call: TRBJ2-3
cdr3_nt: TGTGCCAGCAGCTCTAGCGGGAGCACAGATACGCAGTATTTT
cdr3_aa: CASSSSGSTDTQYF

v_call: TRBV30
d_call: TRBD1
clone_size: NA
j_call: TRBJ1-4
cdr3_nt: TGTGCCTGGGAATACCGGGACAGCCTTAATGAAAAACTGTTTTTT
cdr3_aa: CAWEYRDSLNEKLFF

v_call: TRBV6-1
d_call: TRBD1
clone_size: few
j_call: TRBJ1-2
cdr3_nt: TGTGCCAGCAGCCGCCAGGGGGCTCTCTATGGCTACACCTTC
cdr3_aa: CASSRQGALYGYTF

v_call: TRBV25-1
d_call: NA
clone_size: NA
j_call: TRBJ1-2
cdr3_nt: TGTGCCAGCAGTGAAGGAAGGGGGAACTATGGCTACACCTTC
cdr3_aa: CASSEGRGNYGYTF

v_call: TRBV19
d_call: NA
clone_size: NA
j_call: TRBJ2-1
cdr3_nt: TGTGCCAGTAGTCCCCTTCGGGGGTACAATGAGCAGTTCTTC
cdr3_aa: CASSPLRGYNEQFF

v_call: TRBV11-2
d_call: NA
clone_size: NA
j_call: TRBJ2-7
cdr3_nt: TGTGCCAGCAGCTTAGAAGGGGCCGTGTCGCATAAGTACTTC
cdr3_aa: CASSLEGAVSHKYF

v_call: TRBV29-1
d_call: NA
clone_size: NA
j_call: TRBJ1-4
cdr3_nt: TGCAGCGCGGGGAGGCCTAATGAAAAACTGTTTTTT
cdr3_aa: CSAGRPNEKLFF

v_call: TRBV18
d_call: NA
clone_size: NA
j_call: TRBJ1-1
cdr3_nt: TGTGCCAGCTCACCACAACAGTCGAACACTGAAGCTTTCTTT
cdr3_aa: CASSPQQSNTEAFF

v_call: TRBV27
d_call: NA
clone_size: NA
j_call: TRBJ2-7
cdr3_nt: TGTGCCAGCAGTTTAGGCCTCCGCTACGAGCAGTACTTC
cdr3_aa: CASSLGLRYEQYF

v_call: TRBV4-3
d_call: TRBD2
clone_size: NA
j_call: TRBJ2-7
cdr3_nt: TGCGCCAGCAGCCAAGGACTACGGACTAGCGGGAGGGCCCTCTACGAGCAGTACTTC
cdr3_aa: CASSQGLRTSGRALYEQYF

v_call: TRBV21-1
d_call: NA
clone_size: NA
j_call: TRBJ1-1
cdr3_nt: TGTGCCAGCAGCAAATCAGGGGGTACTGAAGCTTTCTTT
cdr3_aa: CASSKSGGTEAFF

v_call: TRBV6-1
d_call: TRBD2
clone_size: NA
j_call: TRBJ2-2
cdr3_nt: TGTGCCAGCACCCATCTAGCGGGAGAAACCGGGGAGCTGTTTTTT
cdr3_aa: CASTHLAGETGELFF

v_call: TRBV19
d_call: TRBD2
clone_size: NA
j_call: TRBJ2-3
cdr3_nt: TGTGCCAGTTCAGGGACTAGCGGGAGGGGAGGCTACGTAAATACGCAGTATTTT
cdr3_aa: CASSGTSGRGGYVNTQYF

v_call: TRBV9
d_call: TRBD1
clone_size: NA
j_call: TRBJ1-2
cdr3_nt: TGTGCCAGCAGCGGACGGCGAGGGGGGACAGCTTTCTATGGCTACACCTTC
cdr3_aa: CASSGRRGGTAFYGYTF

v_call: TRBV19
d_call: NA
clone_size: NA
j_call: TRBJ1-2
cdr3_nt: TGTGCCAGTAGTATCTCAGGGGTCGTCTATGGCTACACCTTC
cdr3_aa: CASSISGVVYGYTF

v_call: TRBV11-2
d_call: NA
clone_size: NA
j_call: TRBJ1-5
cdr3_nt: TGTGCCAGCAGCCGCGACGGGAATCAGCCCCAGCATTTT
cdr3_aa: CASSRDGNQPQHF

v_call: TRBV30
d_call: TRBD1
clone_size: NA
j_call: TRBJ1-6
cdr3_nt: TGTGCCTGGAGTTCCTTGGGGACAGGATTGGGTTCCTATAATTCACCCCTCCACTTT
cdr3_aa: CAWSSLGTGLGSYNSPLHF

v_call: TRBV5-1
d_call: TRBD2
clone_size: NA
j_call: TRBJ2-5
cdr3_nt: TGCGCCAGCAGCTTGGACGGGAGGGCCATGGGAGAGACCCAGTACTTC
cdr3_aa: CASSLDGRAMGETQYF

v_call: TRBV7-2
d_call: TRBD2
clone_size: few
j_call: TRBJ2-7
cdr3_nt: TGTGCCACCGGAGGACTAGCGGTCTCTCCCAGCGAGCAGTACTTC
cdr3_aa: CATGGLAVSPSEQYF

v_call: TRBV15
d_call: TRBD1
clone_size: NA
j_call: TRBJ2-7
cdr3_nt: TGTGCCACCAGCGCTTACTCGGGACAGGCCTACGAGCAGTACTTC
cdr3_aa: CATSAYSGQAYEQYF

v_call: TRBV6-5
d_call: TRBD1
clone_size: NA
j_call: TRBJ1-2
cdr3_nt: TGTGCCAGCAGTTTCGACAGGGTCGGCTACACCTTC
cdr3_aa: CASSFDRVGYTF